One and the same sample provided the 2 T cell receptor beta chains below, sequenced in a study of blood T cells in healthy people across ages. Primed by a sample-barcoded 5' primer and a J-beta primer mix, a second PCR proceeded for roughly 7 to 11 cycles. TCRdb reanalysed the 5' RACE reads using MiXCR and keeps one entry per CDR3 protein. The table includes about a million distinct CDR3 sequences, around two fifths detected once. The sample was blood. The receptors stem from a man aged 18 to 29 in good health.

The chain is built from TRBV29-1 and TRBJ1-1; D remains unclear. Germline V gives CDR1 SQVTM, CDR2 ANQGSEA. The CDR3 totals 14 residues. The V gene lost 2 bases and the J gene lost 7 bases, with 17 bases spanning the gap. The chain's CDR3 is CSVEIRVLSGEAFF. In DNA form, the CDR3 reads TGCAGCGTTGAAATTCGGGTTCTTTCTGGTGAAGCTTTCTTT.

This sequence joins TRBV4-1 and TRBJ1-4, with 8 bases lining up with TRBD1. Germline V CDR1 and CDR2: MGHRA, YSYEKL. V shed 2 bases and J 4 bases; nucleotides not matched to a gene: 3. This CDR3 comprises 15 residues. CDR3 sequence: CASSQMTGDNEKLFF. CDR3 DNA: TGCGCCAGCAGCCAAATGACAGGGGATAATGAAAAACTGTTTTTT.